Listed below are T cell receptor beta chains from one sample, sequenced in a study of radiation and T cells in renal cell carcinoma. Using immunoSEQ multiplex PCR, the repertoire was profiled, and TCRdb retains in-frame clones only, with some absent. This table holds some 20,000 clones, roughly half found once. Source: tumor tissue, taken from a patient whose treatment was nephrectomy without radiotherapy. Receptors were obtained from a human donor with renal cell carcinoma. Each CDR3 is given with its conserved first and last residue. The D gene is left open where the match is weak. Part of the rows lack a size; the others show once, few, many or a class for expanded clones.

d_call	clone_size	v_call	j_call	cdr3_aa	cdr3_nt
-	-	TRBV7-8	TRBJ2-1	CASSPNRPWRGANEQFF	TGTGCCAGCAGCCCCAATCGGCCCTGGAGAGGGGCCAATGAGCAGTTCTTC
-	few	TRBV30	TRBJ1-6	CAWSVGGPPDNSPLHF	TGTGCCTGGAGTGTAGGGGGACCGCCCGATAATTCACCCCTCCACTTT
-	-	TRBV5-6	TRBJ2-3	CASSLETGLRTDTQYF	TGTGCCAGCAGCTTGGAAACGGGCCTGAGAACAGATACGCAGTATTTT
TRBD2	-	TRBV11-1	TRBJ2-7	CASSLLAGSGEQYF	TGTGCCAGCAGCTTACTAGCGGGGTCGGGGGAGCAGTACTTC
TRBD1	-	TRBV6-1	TRBJ2-7	CASSRTGYYEQYF	TGTGCCAGCAGTAGGACAGGGTACTACGAGCAGTACTTC
-	few	TRBV5-1	TRBJ1-1	CASSLGGSTEAFF	TGCGCCAGCAGCTTGGGTGGCAGTACTGAAGCTTTCTTT
TRBD1	-	TRBV13	TRBJ1-2	CASSARTGVGFNYGYTF	TGTGCCAGCAGCGCCCGGACAGGGGTGGGCTTCAACTATGGCTACACCTTC
TRBD1	-	TRBV9	TRBJ2-7	CASSVGDSVTYEQYF	TGTGCCAGCAGCGTAGGGGACAGCGTAACCTACGAGCAGTACTTC
-	-	TRBV9	TRBJ1-5	CASSPTDSNQPQHF	TGTGCCAGCAGCCCCACAGATAGCAATCAGCCCCAGCATTTT
-	few	TRBV7-2	TRBJ2-7	CASSSTRGASYEQYF	TGTGCCAGCAGCTCCACTCGCGGGGCCTCCTACGAGCAGTACTTC
-	-	TRBV7-2	TRBJ2-1	CASRNPAREREQFF	TGTGCCAGCAGAAACCCTGCTAGGGAGAGGGAGCAGTTCTTC
-	-	TRBV2	TRBJ1-2	CASSEAGGLALRGYTF	TGTGCCAGCAGTGAAGCCGGGGGCTTAGCGCTACGCGGCTACACCTTC
-	-	TRBV4-3	TRBJ2-3	CASSDTSTDTQYF	TGCGCCAGCAGCGACACTAGCACAGATACGCAGTATTTT
-	-	TRBV6-4	TRBJ2-5	CASRAPRRETQYF	TGTGCCAGCAGGGCCCCGAGGAGAGAGACCCAGTACTTC
-	medium-sized	TRBV30	TRBJ2-2	CALLVRNTGELFF	TGTGCCTTGCTCGTGAGGAACACCGGGGAGCTGTTTTTT
-	medium-sized	TRBV7-3	TRBJ1-1	CASSPTAGAWTEAFF	TGTGCCAGCAGCCCCACGGCGGGGGCATGGACTGAAGCTTTCTTT
TRBD2	-	TRBV6-1	TRBJ2-5	CASRAGDPPIETQYF	TGTGCCAGCCGGGCGGGGGATCCCCCAATCGAGACCCAGTACTTC
-	-	TRBV29-1	TRBJ2-2	CSGSGTLKSGANTGELFF	TGCAGCGGTTCCGGGACGCTTAAGTCGGGGGCGAACACCGGGGAGCTGTTTTTT
-	few	TRBV19	TRBJ2-7	CASSRTRDTKREYF	TGTGCCAGTAGCCGAACACGGGACACAAAACGGGAGTACTTC
-	once	TRBV10-3	TRBJ1-1	CAISDGGGRTEAFF	TGTGCCATCAGTGACGGGGGCGGGAGGACTGAAGCTTTCTTT
-	-	TRBV11-3	TRBJ2-3	CASSLDVGMGSDTQYF	TGTGCCAGCAGCTTAGACGTTGGTATGGGGTCAGATACGCAGTATTTT
TRBD2	-	TRBV6-5	TRBJ2-3	CATQTASGTDTQYF	TGTGCGACCCAAACGGCTAGCGGAACAGATACGCAGTATTTT
-	-	TRBV27	TRBJ2-1	CASSLSIATRNNEQFF	TGTGCCAGCAGTTTATCTATCGCGACGAGAAACAATGAGCAGTTCTTC
-	-	TRBV7-9	TRBJ2-7	CASSPGFGIKIYEQYF	TGTGCCAGCAGCCCCGGTTTTGGAATAAAAATCTACGAGCAGTACTTC
TRBD1	-	TRBV5-1	TRBJ2-5	CASSLMTGAETQYF	TGCGCCAGCAGCTTAATGACAGGGGCGGAGACCCAGTACTTC
-	few	TRBV6-5	TRBJ1-1	CASSYSGSGAFF	TGTGCCAGCAGTTACTCTGGGTCGGGGGCTTTCTTT
TRBD1	-	TRBV7-9	TRBJ2-1	CASSLAGTAYNEQFF	TGTGCCAGCAGCCTCGCCGGGACAGCTTACAATGAGCAGTTCTTC
-	-	TRBV4-2	TRBJ2-7	CASSQGGTGREQYF	TGTGCCAGCAGCCAGGGTGGGACGGGGCGAGAGCAGTACTTC
-	-	TRBV5-8	TRBJ2-5	CASSLKERETQYF	TGTGCCAGCAGCTTAAAAGAGAGGGAGACCCAGTACTTC
-	-	TRBV11-2	TRBJ1-6	CASSLEAHSPLHF	TGTGCCAGCAGCTTGGAGGCACATTCACCCCTCCACTTT
TRBD1	-	TRBV7-2	TRBJ1-2	CASSPAQGAVGYTF	TGTGCCAGCAGCCCCGCACAGGGGGCTGTTGGCTACACCTTC
TRBD1	-	TRBV6-5	TRBJ1-1	CASSHRGQRNTEAFF	TGTGCCAGCAGTCACCGGGGACAGAGGAACACTGAAGCTTTCTTT
-	few	TRBV29-1	TRBJ1-1	CSAAGQRNTEAFF	TGCAGCGCCGCCGGACAAAGGAACACTGAAGCTTTCTTT
-	-	TRBV6-5	TRBJ1-1	CASSARAEAFF	TGTGCCAGCAGTGCCCGGGCCGAAGCTTTCTTT
-	few	TRBV4-1	TRBJ2-7	CASSPTSTGQGMSEQYF	TGCGCCAGCAGCCCTACCTCCACAGGACAAGGTATGAGCGAGCAGTACTTC
-	-	TRBV30	TRBJ2-1	CAWSRQDRYEQFF	TGTGCCTGGAGTAGGCAGGATCGGTATGAGCAGTTCTTC
-	-	TRBV30	TRBJ1-4	CAWSRGGGEKLFF	TGTGCCTGGAGTCGAGGGGGGGGTGAAAAACTGTTTTTT
-	few	TRBV7-2	TRBJ1-6	CASSFGGVNYNSPLHF	TGTGCCAGCAGCTTCGGAGGGGTCAACTATAATTCACCCCTCCACTTT
TRBD1	few	TRBV30	TRBJ1-3	CAWSRQGPGNTIYF	TGTGCCTGGAGCAGACAGGGTCCTGGAAACACCATATATTTT
-	-	TRBV7-7	TRBJ2-5	CASSLRGSQETQYF	TGTGCCAGCAGCTTGAGGGGGTCCCAAGAGACCCAGTACTTC
-	-	TRBV29-1	TRBJ2-2	CSIRPGGAAGELFF	TGCAGCATAAGACCTGGGGGGGCGGCCGGGGAGCTGTTTTTT
TRBD2	-	TRBV5-5	TRBJ2-1	CASSLASGGSSYNEQFF	TGTGCCAGCAGCTTGGCTAGCGGGGGTAGCTCCTACAATGAGCAGTTCTTC